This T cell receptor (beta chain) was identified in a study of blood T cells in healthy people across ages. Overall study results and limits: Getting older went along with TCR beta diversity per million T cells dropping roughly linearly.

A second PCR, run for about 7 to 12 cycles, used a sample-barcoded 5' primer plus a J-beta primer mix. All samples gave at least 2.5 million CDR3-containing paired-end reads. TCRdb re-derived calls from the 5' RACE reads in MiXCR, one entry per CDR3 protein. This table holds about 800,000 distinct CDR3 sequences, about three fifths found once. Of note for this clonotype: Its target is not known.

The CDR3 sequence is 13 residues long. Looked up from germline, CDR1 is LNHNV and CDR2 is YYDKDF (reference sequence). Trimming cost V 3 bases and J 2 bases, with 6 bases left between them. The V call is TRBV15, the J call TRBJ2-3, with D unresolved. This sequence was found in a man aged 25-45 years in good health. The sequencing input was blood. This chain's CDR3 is CATSSGTTDTQYF. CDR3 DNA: TGTGCCACCAGCAGCGGAACCACAGATACGCAGTATTTT.